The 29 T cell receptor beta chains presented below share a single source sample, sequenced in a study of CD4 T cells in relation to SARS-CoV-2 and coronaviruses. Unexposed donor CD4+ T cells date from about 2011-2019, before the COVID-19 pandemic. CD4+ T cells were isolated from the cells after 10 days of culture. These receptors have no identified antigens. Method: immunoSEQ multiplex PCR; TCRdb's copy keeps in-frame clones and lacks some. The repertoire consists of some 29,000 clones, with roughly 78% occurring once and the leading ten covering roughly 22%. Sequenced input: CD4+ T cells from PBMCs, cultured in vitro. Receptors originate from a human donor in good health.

CDR3 sequence reads: CASSSQGERSYNSPLHF. The CDR3 bases are TGCGCCAGCAGCAGTCAGGGGGAACGCTCCTATAATTCACCCCTCCACTTT. The rearrangement links TRBV4-1 to TRBJ1-6; 7 nucleotides agree with TRBD1. The V segment lost 5 bases and the J segment 0 bases; nucleotides outside the gene matches: 7. CDR1 and CDR2 (germline): MGHRA, YSYEKL. The CDR3 has 17 residues.

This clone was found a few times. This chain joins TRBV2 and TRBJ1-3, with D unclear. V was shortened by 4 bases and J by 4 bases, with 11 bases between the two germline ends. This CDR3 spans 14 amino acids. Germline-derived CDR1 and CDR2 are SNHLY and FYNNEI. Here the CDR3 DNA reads TGTGCCAGCAGTGTCGATGGACCCGGAAACACCATATATTTT. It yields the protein CASSVDGPGNTIYF.

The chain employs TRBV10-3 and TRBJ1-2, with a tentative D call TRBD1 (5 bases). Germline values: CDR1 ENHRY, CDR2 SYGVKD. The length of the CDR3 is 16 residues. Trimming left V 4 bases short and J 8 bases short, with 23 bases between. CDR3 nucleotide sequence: TGTGCCATCAGTGGTACTAACCACGGGACCCAAATCGGCTACACCTTC. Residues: CAISGTNHGTQIGYTF.

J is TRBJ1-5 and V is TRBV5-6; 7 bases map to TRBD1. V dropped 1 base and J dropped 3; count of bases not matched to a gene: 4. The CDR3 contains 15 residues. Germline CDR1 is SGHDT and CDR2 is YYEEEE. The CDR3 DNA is TGTGCCAGCAGCTTGAACAGGGGTGACAATCAGCCCCAGCATTTT. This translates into CASSLNRGDNQPQHF.

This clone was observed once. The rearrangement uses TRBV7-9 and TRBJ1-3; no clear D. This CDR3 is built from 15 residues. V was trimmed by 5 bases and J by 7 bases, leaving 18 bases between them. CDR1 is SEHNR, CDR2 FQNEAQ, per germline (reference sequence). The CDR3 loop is CASSPRRRVRNTIYF. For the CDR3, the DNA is TGTGCCAGCAGCCCCCGCCGGAGGGTGAGGAACACCATATATTTT.

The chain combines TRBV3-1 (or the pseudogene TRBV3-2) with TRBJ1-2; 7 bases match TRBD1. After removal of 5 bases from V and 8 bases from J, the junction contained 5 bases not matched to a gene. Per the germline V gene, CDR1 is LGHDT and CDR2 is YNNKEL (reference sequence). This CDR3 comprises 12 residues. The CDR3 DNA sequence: TGTGCCAGCAGCACCAACAGGGGCGGCTACACCTTC. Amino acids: CASSTNRGGYTF.

This CDR3 is CASRTDSFTGELFF. The CDR3 DNA follows: TGTGCCAGCAGGACTGACAGCTTTACCGGGGAGCTGTTTTTT. This sequence joins TRBV27 and TRBJ2-2; a possible D gene is TRBD1 (5 bases). V gave up 6 bases and J gave up 5 bases, with 13 bases separating them. Germline V gives CDR1 MNHEY, CDR2 SMNVEV (reference sequence). This CDR3 has 14 residues.

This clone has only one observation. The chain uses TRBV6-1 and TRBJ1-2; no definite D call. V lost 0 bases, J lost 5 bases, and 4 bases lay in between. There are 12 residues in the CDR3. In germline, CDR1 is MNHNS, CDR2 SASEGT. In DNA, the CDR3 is TGTGCCAGCAGTGAAGCAGGGTATGGCTACACCTTC. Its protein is CASSEAGYGYTF.

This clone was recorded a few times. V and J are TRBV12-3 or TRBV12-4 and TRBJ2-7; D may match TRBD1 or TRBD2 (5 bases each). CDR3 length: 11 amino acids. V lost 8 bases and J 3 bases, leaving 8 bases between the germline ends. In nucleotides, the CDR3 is TGTGCCAGCGGGACCGGCTACGAGCAGTACTTC. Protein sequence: CASGTGYEQYF.

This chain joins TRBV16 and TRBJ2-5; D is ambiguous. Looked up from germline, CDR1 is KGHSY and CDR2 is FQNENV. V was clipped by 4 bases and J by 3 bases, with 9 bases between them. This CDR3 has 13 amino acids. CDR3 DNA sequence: TGTGCCAGCAGCCTAAGTCGGGAAGAGACCCAGTACTTC. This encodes CASSLSREETQYF. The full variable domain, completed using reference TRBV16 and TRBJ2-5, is GEEVAQTPKHLVRGEGQKAKLYCAPIKGHSYVFWYQQVLKNEFKFLISFQNENVFDETGMPKERFSAKCLPNSPCSLEIQATKLEDSAVYFCASSLSREETQYFGPGTRLLVL.

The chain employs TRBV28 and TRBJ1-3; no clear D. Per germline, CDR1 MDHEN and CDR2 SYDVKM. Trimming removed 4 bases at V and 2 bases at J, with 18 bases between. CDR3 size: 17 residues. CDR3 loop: CASSSPTPSGTGNTIYF. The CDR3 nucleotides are TGTGCCAGCAGTTCTCCTACTCCTTCGGGGACTGGAAACACCATATATTTT. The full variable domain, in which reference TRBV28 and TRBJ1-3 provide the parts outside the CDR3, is DVKVTQSSRYLVKRTGEKVFLECVQDMDHENMFWYRQDPGLGLRLIYFSYDVKMKEKGDIPEGYSVSREKKERFSLILESASTNQTSMYLCASSSPTPSGTGNTIYFGEGSWLTVV.

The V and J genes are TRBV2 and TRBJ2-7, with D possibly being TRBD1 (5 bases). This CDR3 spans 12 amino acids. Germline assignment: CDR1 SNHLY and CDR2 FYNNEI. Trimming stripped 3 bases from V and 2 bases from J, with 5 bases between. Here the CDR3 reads CASSEDTYEQYF. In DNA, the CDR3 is TGTGCCAGCAGTGAGGACACCTACGAGCAGTACTTC.

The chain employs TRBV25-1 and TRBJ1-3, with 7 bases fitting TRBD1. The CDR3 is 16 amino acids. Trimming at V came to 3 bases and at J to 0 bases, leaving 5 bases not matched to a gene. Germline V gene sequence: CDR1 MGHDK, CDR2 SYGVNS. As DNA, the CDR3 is TGTGCCAGCAGTGAGACAGGGCGCTTCTCTGGAAACACCATATATTTT. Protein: CASSETGRFSGNTIYF.

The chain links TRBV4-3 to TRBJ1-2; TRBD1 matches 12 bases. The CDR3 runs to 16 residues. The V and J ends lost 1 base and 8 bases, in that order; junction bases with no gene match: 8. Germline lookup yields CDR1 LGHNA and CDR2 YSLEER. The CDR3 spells CASSQALGTGGRGYTF. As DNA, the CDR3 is TGCGCCAGCAGCCAAGCCCTGGGGACAGGGGGCCGAGGCTACACCTTC.

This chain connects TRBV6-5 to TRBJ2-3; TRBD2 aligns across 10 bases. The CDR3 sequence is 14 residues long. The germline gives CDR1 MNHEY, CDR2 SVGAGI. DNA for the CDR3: TGTGCGGGGAGTATAGCGGGAGGAACAGATACGCAGTATTTT. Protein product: CAGSIAGGTDTQYF.

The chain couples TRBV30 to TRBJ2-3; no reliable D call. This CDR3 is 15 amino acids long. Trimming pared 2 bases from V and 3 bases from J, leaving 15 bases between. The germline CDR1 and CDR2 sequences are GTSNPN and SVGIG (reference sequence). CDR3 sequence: CAWSLTRDGTDTQYF. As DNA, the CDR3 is TGTGCCTGGAGTCTGACCCGAGATGGGACAGATACGCAGTATTTT.

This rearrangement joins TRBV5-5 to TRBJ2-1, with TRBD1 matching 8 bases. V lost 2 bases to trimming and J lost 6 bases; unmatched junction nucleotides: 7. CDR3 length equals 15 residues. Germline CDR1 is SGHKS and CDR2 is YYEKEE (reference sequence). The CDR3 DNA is TGTGCCAGCAGCTTCCGGACAGGGTCGAGCAATGAGCAGTTCTTC. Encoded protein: CASSFRTGSSNEQFF. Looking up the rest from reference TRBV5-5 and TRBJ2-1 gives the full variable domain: DAGVTQSPTHLIKTRGQQVTLRCSPISGHKSVSWYQQVLGQGPQFIFQYYEKEERGRGNFPDRFSARQFPNYSSELNVNALLLGDSALYLCASSFRTGSSNEQFFGPGTRLTVL.

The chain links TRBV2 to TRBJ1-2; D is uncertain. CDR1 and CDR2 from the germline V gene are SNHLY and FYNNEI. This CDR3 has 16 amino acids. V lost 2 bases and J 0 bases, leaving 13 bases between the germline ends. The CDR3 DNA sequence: TGTGCCAGCAGTGAATCAGACTACGGTTCTAACTATGGCTACACCTTC. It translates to CASSESDYGSNYGYTF.

The CDR3 sequence: CASQDGTASEKLFF. CDR3 nucleotides: TGTGCCAGCCAGGACGGGACAGCCTCTGAAAAACTGTTTTTT. The chain has TRBV19 and TRBJ1-4, with 7 nucleotides matching TRBD1. There are 14 residues in the CDR3. Looked up from germline, CDR1 is LNHDA and CDR2 is SQIVND (reference sequence). The ends lost 9 bases at V and 7 bases at J; junction bases unmatched: 11. The full variable domain, rest sourced from reference TRBV19 and TRBJ1-4, is DGGITQSPKYLFRKEGQNVTLSCEQNLNHDAMYWYRQDPGQGLRLIYYSQIVNDFQKGDIAEGYSVSREKKESFPLTVTSAQKNPTAFYLCASQDGTASEKLFFGSGTQLSVL.

In DNA, the CDR3 is TGTGCCAGCAGTGACAGTTATTCCTACAATGAGCAGTTCTTC. It is translated as CASSDSYSYNEQFF. The chain links TRBV6-1 to TRBJ2-1, with D unclear. This CDR3 is built from 14 residues. The V end lost 3 bases, the J end lost 1 base, and 7 bases lay between the germline ends. CDR1 and CDR2 (germline): MNHNS, SASEGT.

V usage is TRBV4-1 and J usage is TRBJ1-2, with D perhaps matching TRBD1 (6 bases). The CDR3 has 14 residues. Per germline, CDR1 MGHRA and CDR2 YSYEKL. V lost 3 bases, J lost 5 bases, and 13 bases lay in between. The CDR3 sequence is CASSHPGTPYGYTF. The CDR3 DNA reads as TGCGCCAGCAGCCACCCCGGGACACCTTATGGCTACACCTTC.

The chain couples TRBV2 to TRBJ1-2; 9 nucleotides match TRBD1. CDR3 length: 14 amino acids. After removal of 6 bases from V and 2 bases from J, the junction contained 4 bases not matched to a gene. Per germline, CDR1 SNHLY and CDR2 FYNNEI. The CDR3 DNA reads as TGTGCCAGCAGGATCGGGACAGGGAACTATGGCTACACCTTC. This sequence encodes CASRIGTGNYGYTF.

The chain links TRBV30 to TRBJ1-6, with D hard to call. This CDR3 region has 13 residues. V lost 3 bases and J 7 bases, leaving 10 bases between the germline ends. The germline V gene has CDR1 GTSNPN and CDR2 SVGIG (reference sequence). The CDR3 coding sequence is TGTGCCTGGAGGCTTACCAACAATTCACCCCTCCACTTT. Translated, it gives CAWRLTNNSPLHF.

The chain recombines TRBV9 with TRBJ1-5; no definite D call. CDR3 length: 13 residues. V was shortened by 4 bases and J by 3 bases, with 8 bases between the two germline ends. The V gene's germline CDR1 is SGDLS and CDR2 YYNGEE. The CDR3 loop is CASSQRPNQPQHF. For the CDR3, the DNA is TGTGCCAGCAGCCAGAGACCCAATCAGCCCCAGCATTTT.

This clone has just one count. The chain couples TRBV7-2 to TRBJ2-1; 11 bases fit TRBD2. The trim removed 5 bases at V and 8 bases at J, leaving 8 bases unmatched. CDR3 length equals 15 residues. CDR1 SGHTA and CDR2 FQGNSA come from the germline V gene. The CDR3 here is CASSKTSGSSHEQFF. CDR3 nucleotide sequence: TGTGCCAGCAGCAAAACTAGCGGGAGTAGCCATGAGCAGTTCTTC. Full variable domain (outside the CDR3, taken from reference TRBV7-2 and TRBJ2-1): GAGVSQSPSNKVTEKGKDVELRCDPISGHTALYWYRQSLGQGLEFLIYFQGNSAPDKSGLPSDRFSAERTGGSVSTLTIQRTQQEDSAVYLCASSKTSGSSHEQFFGPGTRLTVL.

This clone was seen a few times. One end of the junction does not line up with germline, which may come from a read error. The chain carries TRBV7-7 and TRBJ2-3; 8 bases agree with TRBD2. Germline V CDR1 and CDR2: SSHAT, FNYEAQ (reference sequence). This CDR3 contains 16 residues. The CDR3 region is CASSLLSGRAGDTQYF. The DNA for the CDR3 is TGTGCTAGCAGCTTGCTCTCCGGGAGGGCCGGAGATACGCAGTATTTT.

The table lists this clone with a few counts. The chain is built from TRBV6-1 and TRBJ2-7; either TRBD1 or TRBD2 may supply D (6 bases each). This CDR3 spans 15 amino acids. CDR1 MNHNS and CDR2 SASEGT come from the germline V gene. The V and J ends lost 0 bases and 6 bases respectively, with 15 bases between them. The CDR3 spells CASSEAGWGRGEQYF. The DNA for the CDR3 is TGTGCCAGCAGTGAAGCCGGGTGGGGGCGGGGCGAGCAGTACTTC.

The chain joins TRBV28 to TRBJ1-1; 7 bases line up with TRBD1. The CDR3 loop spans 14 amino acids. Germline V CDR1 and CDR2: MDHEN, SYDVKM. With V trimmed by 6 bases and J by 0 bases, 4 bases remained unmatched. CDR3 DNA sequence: TGTGCCAGCAGCACGGGACAGATGAACACTGAAGCTTTCTTT. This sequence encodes CASSTGQMNTEAFF. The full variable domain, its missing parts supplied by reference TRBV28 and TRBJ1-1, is DVKVTQSSRYLVKRTGEKVFLECVQDMDHENMFWYRQDPGLGLRLIYFSYDVKMKEKGDIPEGYSVSREKKERFSLILESASTNQTSMYLCASSTGQMNTEAFFGQGTRLTVV.

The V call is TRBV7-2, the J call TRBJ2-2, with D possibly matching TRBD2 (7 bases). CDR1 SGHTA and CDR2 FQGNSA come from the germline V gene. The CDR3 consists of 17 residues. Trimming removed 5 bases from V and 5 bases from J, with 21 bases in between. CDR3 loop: CASSQTRAGAQTGELFF. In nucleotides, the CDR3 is TGTGCCAGCAGCCAGACGCGCGCGGGGGCGCAAACCGGGGAGCTGTTTTTT.